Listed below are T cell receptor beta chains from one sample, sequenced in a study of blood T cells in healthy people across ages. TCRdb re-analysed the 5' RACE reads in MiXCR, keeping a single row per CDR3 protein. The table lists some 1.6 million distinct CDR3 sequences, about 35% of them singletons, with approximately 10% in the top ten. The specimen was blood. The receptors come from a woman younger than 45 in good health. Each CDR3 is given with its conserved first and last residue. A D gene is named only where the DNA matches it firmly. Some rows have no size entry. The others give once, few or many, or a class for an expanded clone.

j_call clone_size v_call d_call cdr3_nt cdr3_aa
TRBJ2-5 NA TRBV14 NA TGTGCCAGCAGCCCTGGGACGGTTCTTCGGGAGACCCAGTACTTC CASSPGTVLRETQYF
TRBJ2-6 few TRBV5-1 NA TGCGCCAGCAGCTTGGCCAATGGGGCCAACGTCCTGACTTTC CASSLANGANVLTF
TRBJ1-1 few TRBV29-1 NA TGCAGCGTTGAAACCCCAGGGCAGGACACTGAAGCTTTCTTT CSVETPGQDTEAFF
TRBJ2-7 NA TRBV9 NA TGTGCCAGCAGCGGCCGGGACCGGCCCGTCGACGAGCAGTACTTC CASSGRDRPVDEQYF
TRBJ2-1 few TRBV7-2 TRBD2 TGTGCCAGCAGCTCCCCCTGGGCGACTAGCGGGGGGGCGCGTAATGAGCAGTTCTTC CASSSPWATSGGARNEQFF
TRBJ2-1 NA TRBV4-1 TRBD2 TGCGCCAGCAGCCCAGGGACTAGCGGGGGGGTATACAATGAGCAGTTCTTC CASSPGTSGGVYNEQFF
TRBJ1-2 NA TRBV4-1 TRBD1 TGCGCCAGCAGCCAATCCACTTCCGGGACAGTCTATGGCTACACCTTC CASSQSTSGTVYGYTF
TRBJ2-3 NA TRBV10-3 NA TGTGCCATCAGTGAGCTTCTCGAGGATACGCAGTATTTT CAISELLEDTQYF
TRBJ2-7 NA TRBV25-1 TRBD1 TGTGCCAGCAGTGAATCTGGGACAGGGGCTCCGCAGTACTTC CASSESGTGAPQYF
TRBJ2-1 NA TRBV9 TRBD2 TGTGCCAGCGCCTCTAGCGGGTGGGGGAATGAGCAGTTCTTC CASASSGWGNEQFF
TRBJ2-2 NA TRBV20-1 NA TGCAGTGCTAGGCAAGAGACATCTGTCGCCGGGGAGCTGTTTTTT CSARQETSVAGELFF
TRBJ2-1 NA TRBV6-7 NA TGTGCCAGCAGTCAAAGACAGTCACACAATGAGCAGTTCTTC CASSQRQSHNEQFF
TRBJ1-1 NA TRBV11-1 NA TGTGCCAGCAGCTTAGTAGGCGCGAACGGAGCTTTCTTT CASSLVGANGAFF
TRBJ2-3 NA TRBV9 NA TGTGCCAGCAGCGTCAGGGGCTCCGACAGAGATACGCAGTATTTT CASSVRGSDRDTQYF
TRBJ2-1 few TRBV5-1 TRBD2 TGCGCCAGCAGCTTGGACGGGACTAGCGGCAACAATGAGCAGTTCTTC CASSLDGTSGNNEQFF
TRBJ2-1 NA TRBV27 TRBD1 TGTGCCAGCAGTTTATCGGGGACAGGGGTCGATGAGCAGTTCTTC CASSLSGTGVDEQFF
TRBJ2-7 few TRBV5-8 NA TGTCCCAGCAGCTTTCGGAGAGAGCAGTACTTC CPSSFRREQYF
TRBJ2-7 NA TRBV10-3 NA TGTGCCATCAGTGAGTCAGGGATAGGCTCCTACGAGCAGTACTTC CAISESGIGSYEQYF
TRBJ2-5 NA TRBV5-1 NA TGCGCCAGCAGCTTCGATAGCAGAGAGACCCAGTACTTC CASSFDSRETQYF
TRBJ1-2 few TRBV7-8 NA TGTGCCAGCAGCCGAGAGGCAGGTTATGGCTACACCTTC CASSREAGYGYTF
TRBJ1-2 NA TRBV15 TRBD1 TGTGCCACCAGCAGACGCGGGACAGGGAGCCGTGGCTACACCTTC CATSRRGTGSRGYTF
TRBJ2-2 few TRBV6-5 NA TGTGCCAGCAGTTACTGGGGCGGGGAGCTGTTTTTT CASSYWGGELFF
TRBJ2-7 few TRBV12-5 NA TGTGCTAGTGGTTTGGTAAGACAGTTCTCCTACGAGCAGTACTTC CASGLVRQFSYEQYF
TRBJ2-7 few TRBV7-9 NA TGTGCCAGCAGCTTACGACAGGTACCCTACGAGCAGTACTTC CASSLRQVPYEQYF